Following are 30 T cell receptor beta chains from one sample sequenced in a study of identical twins. TCRdb recomputed calls from the 5' RACE reads with MiXCR, one row per CDR3 protein. The sample lists approximately 600,000 distinct CDR3 sequences; roughly 9.5% were seen once. These data also formed part of another study, on yellow fever vaccine responses in identical twins.

The sample was PBMCs. The receptor source for this set is a young woman in good health.

The genes are TRBV28 and TRBJ2-1; 11 bases are shared with TRBD2. Germline CDR1 reads MDHEN; CDR2 reads SYDVKM. This CDR3 has 17 amino acids. V was pared by 3 bases and J by 1 base, with 5 bases of the junction left unmatched. The CDR3 region is CASSFRRLAGSYNEQFF. CDR3 bases: TGTGCCAGCAGTTTTCGTAGACTAGCGGGGTCCTACAATGAGCAGTTCTTC.

The V and J genes are TRBV7-9 and TRBJ2-7; D unclear. The CDR3 sequence is 14 residues long. V was cut by 5 bases and J by 3 bases, with 14 bases left in between. The germline V gene encodes CDR1 SEHNR and CDR2 FQNEAQ (reference sequence). This CDR3 reads CASSRPPRSYEQYF. The DNA for the CDR3 is TGTGCCAGCAGCCGCCCCCCGAGGAGCTACGAGCAGTACTTC.

This clonotype was seen a handful of times. This sequence joins TRBV6-5 and TRBJ1-4; 8 nucleotides agree with TRBD1. The CDR3 runs 15 residues. V lost 0 bases to trimming and J lost 8 bases; unmatched junction nucleotides: 5. The V gene's germline CDR1 is MNHEY and CDR2 SVGAGI. The CDR3 loop reads CASSYSTQGGEKLFF. CDR3 DNA sequence: TGTGCCAGCAGTTACTCGACACAGGGGGGCGAAAAACTGTTTTTT.

This clonotype came up many times. The gene calls are TRBV5-1 and TRBJ2-3; 13 nucleotides align to TRBD2. The J segment lost 2 bases and the V segment lost 4 bases, leaving 4 bases of the junction unmatched. Germline V CDR1 and CDR2: SGHRS, YFSETQ. CDR3 length equals 16 residues. CDR3 bases: TGCGCCAGCAGCCCGGGACTAGCGGGGATCACAGATACGCAGTATTTT. Its translation: CASSPGLAGITDTQYF.

The rearrangement uses TRBV28 and TRBJ2-5; TRBD2 agrees at 9 bases. The germline V gene encodes CDR1 MDHEN and CDR2 SYDVKM. The CDR3 has 15 amino acids. J gave up 5 bases and V 3 bases, and 7 bases lay outside the gene matches. The CDR3 DNA reads as TGTGCCAGCAGTTTCCGCGCGGGAGGGCTGGAGACCCAGTACTTC. It encodes CASSFRAGGLETQYF.

The V call is TRBV5-1, the J call TRBJ2-3; tentatively, D is TRBD1 or TRBD2 (6 bases each). Deletions cut 3 bases from V and 6 bases from J, with 20 bases between. The CDR3 is 16 residues long. Germline V gene sequence: CDR1 SGHRS, CDR2 YFSETQ. Here the CDR3 DNA reads TGCGCCAGCAGCTCGGGGGCAGGCCACGAGGCGGATACGCAGTATTTT. Translated: CASSSGAGHEADTQYF. Variable domain in full (rest from reference TRBV5-1 and TRBJ2-3): KAGVTQTPRYLIKTRGQQVTLSCSPISGHRSVSWYQQTPGQGLQFLFEYFSETQRNKGNFPGRFSGRQFSNSRSEMNVSTLELGDSALYLCASSSGAGHEADTQYFGPGTRLTVL.

In this sample, this clonotype turned up many times. The chain combines TRBV6-1 with TRBJ1-5, with D maybe TRBD1 (6 bases). This CDR3 contains 19 residues. V was pared by 2 bases and J by 0 bases, with 20 bases between. Germline V gives CDR1 MNHNS, CDR2 SASEGT. Here the CDR3 reads CASSEYQGTGAYSNQPQHF. The CDR3 DNA reads TGTGCCAGCAGTGAATATCAGGGAACGGGGGCTTATAGCAATCAGCCCCAGCATTTT.

This clonotype showed up many times. The chain recombines TRBV6-2 or TRBV6-3 with TRBJ1-2; D remains unclear. Germline V gene sequence: CDR1 MNHEY, CDR2 SVGEGT. The CDR3 loop spans 18 amino acids. V was clipped by 0 bases and J by 2 bases, with 19 bases between them. The CDR3 bases are TGTGCCAGCAGTTACTCGATATGGGAGGGCCCAACGAACTATGGCTACACCTTC. Translating gives CASSYSIWEGPTNYGYTF.

This clonotype occurred a few times. The gene calls are TRBV5-6 and TRBJ2-6; a weak D match, TRBD1 (6 bases). CDR3 size: 20 residues. V was cut by 1 base and J by 0 bases, with 20 bases left in between. Germline lookup yields CDR1 SGHDT and CDR2 YYEEEE. Here the CDR3 reads CASSLIGGQGPGSGANVLTF. CDR3 nucleotide sequence: TGTGCCAGCAGCTTGATTGGGGGCCAGGGACCTGGCTCTGGGGCCAACGTCCTGACTTTC.

This clonotype was detected only a few times. This rearrangement joins TRBV12-3 or TRBV12-4 to TRBJ2-7, with 7 bases aligning to TRBD1. This CDR3 has 15 amino acids. Trimming at V came to 3 bases and at J to 0 bases, leaving 5 bases not matched to a gene. The CDR3 DNA reads TGTGCCAGCAGTTTTAGACAGGGCATCTCCTACGAGCAGTACTTC. This encodes CASSFRQGISYEQYF.

This clonotype was recorded a few times. The V call is TRBV14, the J call TRBJ2-1, with a weak D call TRBD1 (6 bases). Germline V CDR1 and CDR2: SGHDN, FVKESK. Trimming removed 0 bases from V and 4 bases from J, with 10 bases in between. CDR3 length: 15 amino acids. The CDR3 region is CASSQDRGIYNEQFF. CDR3 DNA: TGTGCCAGCAGCCAAGACAGGGGCATATACAATGAGCAGTTCTTC.

The gene calls are TRBV29-1 and TRBJ2-3, with a tentative D call TRBD1 (5 bases). Germline lookup yields CDR1 SQVTM and CDR2 ANQGSEA. CDR3 length equals 13 residues. Trimming stripped 6 bases from V and 6 bases from J, with 16 bases between. In DNA, the CDR3 is TGCAGCGTCGCATTGGGGCAAGGGGATACGCAGTATTTT. It codes for CSVALGQGDTQYF.

The table lists this clonotype with many counts. The chain carries TRBV4-1 and TRBJ1-4; 8 nucleotides align to TRBD1. With 3 bases clipped from V and 3 bases from J, the junction kept 0 bases outside the gene matches. The CDR3 covers 14 residues. Germline V gives CDR1 MGHRA, CDR2 YSYEKL. This CDR3 reads CASSQTGANEKLFF. The CDR3 DNA is TGCGCCAGCAGCCAGACAGGGGCTAATGAAAAACTGTTTTTT.

This clonotype appeared many times. This rearrangement joins TRBV29-1 to TRBJ2-3; 7 bases agree with TRBD2. CDR3 length: 13 amino acids. The germline gives CDR1 SQVTM, CDR2 ANQGSEA. The V and J ends lost 6 bases and 5 bases, in that order; junction bases with no gene match: 8. The CDR3 nucleotides read TGCAGCGTAAGCGGGGCCGGTGGAGATACGCAGTATTTT. This sequence encodes CSVSGAGGDTQYF.

This clonotype was counted a few times. The chain joins TRBV2 to TRBJ2-1; a possible D gene is TRBD1 (6 bases). CDR1 and CDR2 from the germline V gene are SNHLY and FYNNEI. With 9 bases removed from V and 5 bases from J, the gap between germline ends came to 14 bases. CDR3 size: 13 residues. This CDR3 reads CASLPGQNNEQFF. The CDR3 DNA reads TGTGCCAGTCTCCCGGGACAAAACAATGAGCAGTTCTTC.

The sample holds a few counts of this clonotype. The chain has TRBV7-9 and TRBJ2-7; 8 bases fit TRBD2. Germline-derived CDR1 and CDR2 are SEHNR and FQNEAQ (reference sequence). This CDR3 has 15 residues. The V and J ends lost 6 bases and 4 bases, in that order; junction bases with no gene match: 11. The CDR3 reads CASSHPGGALYEQYF. DNA for the CDR3: TGTGCCAGCAGTCACCCCGGGGGGGCCCTGTACGAGCAGTACTTC. Looking up the rest from reference TRBV7-9 and TRBJ2-7 gives the full variable domain: DTGVSQNPRHKITKRGQNVTFRCDPISEHNRLYWYRQTLGQGPEFLTYFQNEAQLEKSRLLSDRFSAERPKGSFSTLEIQRTEQGDSAMYLCASSHPGGALYEQYFGPGTRLTVT.

This clonotype came up many times. The V and J genes are TRBV4-1 and TRBJ2-7; 10 nucleotides align to TRBD2. Germline trimming cut 0 bases from V and 4 bases from J; bases unmatched to any gene: 9. Germline CDR1 reads MGHRA; CDR2 reads YSYEKL. CDR3 length equals 17 residues. The CDR3 spells CASSQDQAGGQTYEQYF. The DNA of the CDR3 is TGCGCCAGCAGCCAAGACCAAGCGGGGGGGCAGACTTACGAGCAGTACTTC.

This clonotype was seen at least ten times. The rearrangement joins TRBV2 to TRBJ2-3, with 7 positions matching TRBD2. Germline assignment: CDR1 SNHLY and CDR2 FYNNEI. J lost 2 bases, V lost 3 bases, and 5 bases had no gene match. The length of the CDR3 is 15 residues. The CDR3 sequence: CASSEPAGATDTQYF. The CDR3 bases are TGTGCCAGCAGTGAGCCGGCGGGAGCCACAGATACGCAGTATTTT.

The genes are TRBV29-1 and TRBJ2-7, with D tentatively TRBD2 (6 bases). Germline CDR1 SQVTM, CDR2 ANQGSEA. The V gene lost 3 bases and the J gene lost 2 bases, with 11 bases spanning the gap. The CDR3 consists of 13 residues. In DNA form, the CDR3 reads TGCAGCGTTGAGGCGGGACTCCCCTACGAGCAGTACTTC. Encoded protein: CSVEAGLPYEQYF.

This clonotype has at least ten counts. The genes are TRBV7-2 and TRBJ2-1; TRBD2 aligns across 11 bases. The J segment lost 4 bases and the V segment lost 5 bases, leaving 4 bases of the junction unmatched. The CDR3 covers 15 residues. Germline V gene sequence: CDR1 SGHTA, CDR2 FQGNSA. The CDR3: CASSLGLAVYNEQFF. As DNA, the CDR3 is TGTGCCAGCAGCCTGGGACTAGCGGTTTACAATGAGCAGTTCTTC.

This clonotype occurred a few times. The rearrangement links TRBV5-6 to TRBJ2-4; D gene unclear. V shed 4 bases and J shed 6 bases, with 20 bases lying between them. From germline, CDR1 is SGHDT and CDR2 YYEEEE. CDR3 size: 16 residues. This CDR3 reads CASSRPGRDSINIQYF. The CDR3 region has the DNA TGTGCCAGCAGCAGGCCAGGACGAGATAGTATAAACATTCAGTACTTC.

The chain uses TRBV6-1 and TRBJ2-2; a weak D match, TRBD1 (6 bases). Germline CDR1 reads MNHNS; CDR2 reads SASEGT. V was pared by 7 bases and J by 3 bases, with 15 bases between. The CDR3 loop spans 15 amino acids. Here the CDR3 DNA reads TGTGCCAGCATCCAGGGGCCGAGCGACACCGGGGAGCTGTTTTTT. Translation gives CASIQGPSDTGELFF.

This clonotype occurred once. CDR3 region: CASSYGVSQETQYF. The DNA of the CDR3 is TGTGCCAGCAGTTACGGTGTCAGCCAAGAGACCCAGTACTTC. The V and J genes are TRBV6-5 and TRBJ2-5; D is unclear. The V end was cut by 2 bases, the J end by 1 base, with 8 bases between. Germline V CDR1 and CDR2: MNHEY, SVGAGI. The CDR3 has 14 residues.

This chain links TRBV11-2 with TRBJ2-7; D is perhaps TRBD2 (5 bases). V lost 7 bases, J lost 0 bases, and 13 bases lay in between. This CDR3 comprises 14 residues. Germline loops: CDR1 SGHAT, CDR2 FQNNGV. The CDR3: CASINWGDSYEQYF. In DNA, the CDR3 is TGTGCCAGCATCAACTGGGGAGACTCCTACGAGCAGTACTTC.

This clonotype was detected ten times or more. The rearrangement uses TRBV5-6 and TRBJ2-2; D perhaps matches TRBD1 (7 bases). Germline CDR1 reads SGHDT; CDR2 reads YYEEEE. The ends were cut back, 3 bases at V and 5 bases at J, with 17 bases in the middle. This CDR3 region has 16 residues. In DNA, the CDR3 is TGTGCCAGCAGCTCCGATCAGGGGGGTTGGACCGGGGAGCTGTTTTTT. It translates to CASSSDQGGWTGELFF.

This clonotype was recorded a few times. The rearrangement uses TRBV29-1 and TRBJ1-1; TRBD1 agrees at 9 bases. The CDR3 has 15 amino acids. Germline V CDR1 and CDR2: SQVTM, ANQGSEA. V shed 4 bases, J shed 5 bases, and the junction held 11 bases outside the gene matches. CDR3 bases: TGCAGCGTTGCCTGGCGAGGACAGGGGAGGACTGAAGCTTTCTTT. Its translation: CSVAWRGQGRTEAFF.

The V gene is TRBV6-1, the J gene TRBJ2-7; D possibly corresponds to TRBD1 (5 bases). V was pared by 5 bases and J by 4 bases, with 18 bases between. The germline V gene has CDR1 MNHNS and CDR2 SASEGT. The CDR3 is 15 residues long. CDR3 sequence (DNA): TGTGCCAGCAGTCCCAGGGCGGAAAGGAGTTACGAGCAGTACTTC. Translation: CASSPRAERSYEQYF.

The V and J genes are TRBV4-3 and TRBJ2-7, with D perhaps matching TRBD2 (5 bases). Germline lookup yields CDR1 LGHNA and CDR2 YSLEER. There are 15 residues in the CDR3. Trimming took off 5 bases at V and 7 bases at J, with 21 bases between the two ends. CDR3 sequence reads: CASSDHSTEAGEQYF. The CDR3 nucleotides are TGCGCCAGCAGCGACCATTCGACGGAGGCCGGGGAGCAGTACTTC.

This chain connects TRBV7-9 to TRBJ2-2; TRBD2 matches 7 bases. J lost 4 bases, V lost 2 bases, and 4 bases had no gene match. The CDR3 consists of 15 residues. From germline, CDR1 is SEHNR and CDR2 FQNEAQ (reference sequence). CDR3 DNA sequence: TGTGCCAGCAGCTTACTGCTAGCGGTCACCGGGGAGCTGTTTTTT. Amino acids: CASSLLLAVTGELFF.

This clonotype was detected a few times. The rearrangement uses TRBV29-1 and TRBJ2-1; the D gene is possibly TRBD1 (6 bases). CDR1 and CDR2 from the germline V gene are SQVTM and ANQGSEA. The CDR3 runs to 13 residues. The V end lost 6 bases, the J end lost 13 bases, and 22 bases lay between the germline ends. CDR3 sequence: CSVLPPGQSLQFF. The CDR3 nucleotides are TGCAGCGTCCTCCCCCCCGGACAGAGCCTACAGTTCTTC.